This T cell receptor (beta chain) was captured in a study of cytomegalovirus exposure and HLA in healthy donors (dated by TCRdb to 2017 to 2019). Looking at the study overall: According to an earlier analysis of 587 of the donors, about 179 million T cells yielded over 100 million unique TCR beta sequences and less than 300 Gb of sequence data. Four to six DR-DQ haplotypes were handled as single units for association and clustering, since linkage in the cohort was strong. A later analysis re-analyzed previously published TCR beta repertoires from 660 or so donors and added high-resolution HLA genotyping to study TCR occurrence patterns. All discovery cohort repertoires had been generated on a single sequencing platform. A later genetic analysis used genome-wide SNP genotypes for about three fifths of the 666 donors, treating that subset as a discovery cohort. An early release covering 550 to 700 HLA-typed donors comprised 300 to 350 gigabases of sequencing data and roughly 85 million unique TCR sequences. In an earlier analysis of roughly 540 of the donors, high-throughput TCR beta sequencing was used to judge whether each TCR beta V gene segment behaved as functional or pseudogenic. HLA typing covered class I and class II loci at four-digit resolution. The later analysis used no new phenotypic data to find candidate immune exposures, relying instead on TCR beta sequences and their occurrence across donors. To predict cytomegalovirus infection status, the study brought together high-throughput TCR immunosequencing, statistical association of individual TCRs with disease status, and machine learning. On average, roughly 200,000 unique TCR beta nucleotide sequences were sequenced per donor among some 430 genotyped donors of the cohort, with roughly 18% of those sequences being non-productive. The T cell repertoires of some 670 subjects were profiled by immunosequencing and related to cytomegalovirus serostatus. The study aimed to test whether signatures of past pathogen exposure could be identified by cataloging public T cell receptors. Alongside the repertoire data, information on donor age, sex, ethnicity and CMV serostatus was compiled. The number of typed donors differed by locus: 629-630 for A, B, C, DRB1 and DQB1; 522 for DQA1; approximately 610 for DPA1; and around 470 for DPB1. The genetic ancestry cluster associated with self-reported Caucasian donors included 81% of the roughly 400 genotyped donors. Along with the roughly 670-subject first cohort, a separate validation cohort of over a hundred different subjects was used.

To prepare the library, the immunoSEQ multiplex PCR assay was applied. The multiplex PCR relied on a mix of 60 forward primers for TCR Vbeta segments and 13 reverse primers for TCR Jbeta segments. A multiplex PCR assay on genomic DNA amplified the CDR3 region of rearranged TCR beta genes. The amplified TCR beta libraries were sequenced on the Illumina HiSeq System as 87-base-pair reads. For the original study's pipeline: Across the 700 or so repertoires, a later analysis counted 75 million to 90 million unique TCR beta chains, approximately 12 million of which were shared by at least two donors. Raw reads were error-corrected and collapsed into unique sequences with a nearest-neighbor algorithm that merged closely related sequences to remove PCR and sequencing errors. Alignment of CDR3 sequences to IMGT reference sequences was used to assign V, D and J gene segments. For a sequence to be retained, a match of at least six nucleotides to both a V gene segment and a J gene segment was required. A rearrangement was called productive if the CDR3 had no stop codons and remained in frame with V and J, and every other rearrangement was called non-productive. Following IMGT convention, CDR3 was defined as the stretch from the second conserved V-encoded cysteine up to the conserved J-encoded phenylalanine. The earlier analysis of 500 to 600 of the donors excluded sequences that lacked an unambiguous match to a single V gene segment. An earlier analysis of just under 600 of the donors called V segments functional above 56.7% productive rearrangements and segregating when the between-donor standard deviation exceeded 5%. A statistical classification framework was developed to diagnose cytomegalovirus status using the catalog of TCR beta chain sequences. In a later analysis, TCR nucleotide sequences were compared against IMGT/GENE-DB human TR gene sequences so that V and J genes could be assigned. Using the TCRdist pipeline, a later analysis assigned CDR3 sequences along with most-parsimonious VDJ recombination scenarios. In a later analysis, each TCR beta chain was defined by its CDR3 amino acid sequence together with its V-gene family, and reads without a unique V-gene family were excluded. A later analysis removed 500 to 650 highly shared, low-generation-probability nucleotide sequences to deal with suspected cross-contamination and a sequencing artifact. In a later analysis, a clonal expansion index was calculated for each public chain from normalized within-repertoire ranks of inferred template counts. Generation probabilities in a later analysis came from a VDJ recombination model fitted to out-of-frame rearrangements, and those results were checked against IGoR. Hypergeometric tests were used in a later analysis to score TCR-TCR, TCR-HLA and TCR-CMV co-occurrence, with a repertoire-size bias correction applied to the TCR pairs. False discovery rates were estimated in a later analysis by permuting HLA or CMV assignments 20 times. A later analysis grouped co-occurring TCRs with DBSCAN, adding TCRdist sequence similarity when clustering within HLA-allele-positive subsets. For co-occurrence clustering, repertoires with fewer than 30,000 or more than 120,000 public chains were excluded, along with roughly 5 repertoires with anomalous nucleotide sharing. TCRdb stores this immuneACCESS table with in-frame sequences only. Part of the clones is absent; in the studies checked, under half of the shortfall reflects unresolved V genes, and no reason is known for the rest. V, J and clone size are taken as reported in that table, and D and trimming were inferred from the DNA itself. Here the sample has over 55,000 clones; 80% to 90% occur a single time. In total, the top ten clones hold over 10% of the sample.

On the study overall, not on this receptor specifically: Several of the top co-occurrence clusters appeared to be linked to parvovirus B19, influenza, CMV and Epstein-Barr virus, according to a later analysis. Across donors, most TCR sequences were observed very rarely, whereas some public TCRs were present in many individuals. A cluster of highly shared sequence variants was judged likely to represent a technical artifact of the sequencing pipeline. In vitro tests confirmed that three of the cytomegalovirus-associated TCR beta chains recognize cytomegalovirus antigens. A later analysis found that most CMV-associated TCR beta chains appeared HLA-restricted, with HLA associations seemingly driven largely by CMV exposure. Because counts were too low, some 17 rarely observed V segments, including chromosome 9 orphons, were excluded from the earlier analysis of several hundred of the donors. The study gave a list of some 150 TCR beta chains associated with cytomegalovirus. Specific HLA alleles were associated with over 15,000 TCR beta sequences at a false discovery rate of 0.05 in a later analysis. A later genetic analysis associated a missense DCLRE1C variant with V-gene and J-gene trimming of TCR beta chains, and an independent cohort replicated the association. In an earlier analysis of roughly 560 of the donors, most TCR beta V segments were observed in productive rearrangements about 87% or about 30% of the time, broadly matching IMGT annotations. The classifier was reported to diagnose cytomegalovirus status with high specificity and sensitivity in both the original cohort and the validation cohort. A later analysis found that TCR association rates varied across HLA loci, with DRB1 alleles showing the most associated TCRs and HLA-C alleles the fewest. Strong co-occurrence of HLA alleles, especially DR and DQ, made assigning TCR associations to individual alleles difficult. Because some donors lacked HLA typing at each locus, the association tests relied only on the typed subset. Some IMGT-functional V segments, including TRBV6-2 and TRBV6-3, could not be told apart with the 87-base-pair reads, so those segments were excluded. A further reported finding was that TCR beta sequences accurately predicted the HLA-A and HLA-B alleles for most subjects in the first cohort. CMV serostatus was the only immune exposure information available for the cohort. A later genetic analysis reported fewer N-insertions in productive TCRs among donors in an Asian-associated ancestry cluster than the roughly 700-donor mean. A later analysis found that HLA-associated TCR beta chains were more clonally expanded and had lower generation probabilities than equally common non-associated chains. The authors suggested that the approach could potentially be generalized to other disease states and immunological phenotypes. Correlated functional status among segregating V segments might reflect linkage disequilibrium, but an unknown experimental factor could not be ruled out. Only TCR beta chains were sequenced in this cohort, and the absence of alpha or paired-chain data limited detectable features. Roughly uniform sequencing depth across donors was assumed in presence/absence analyses, although this assumption may not hold.

Comment on this clone: What this receptor recognizes is not known. No base quality values were provided; no much bigger clone lies one nucleotide off.

The cohort comprised some 680 healthy bone marrow donors. All cohort members were sampled while nominally healthy, although unrecorded immune exposures were likely present. The donor tested CMV seropositive, placing the donor among the 250 to 350 seropositive members of the cohort. Every donor gave a peripheral blood sample, and the peripheral blood mononuclear cells from that sample were used for TCR beta sequencing. Genomic DNA extraction from the blood cell samples was performed with the Qiagen DNeasy Blood Extraction Kit. The germline V and J ends show losses of 2 bases and 4 bases respectively, and no gene match explains 3 bases of the junction. The germline V gene gives CDR1 as SGHRS and CDR2 as YFSETQ. The CDR3, cysteine through phenylalanine, is 15 amino acids long. Only the CDR3 DNA is retained, 45 bases long and in frame from the first base.

This chain joins TRBV5-1 to TRBJ2-3, with 11 bases in between that match TRBD2. This TCR derives from a woman in her twenties or thirties in good health and CMV-seropositive. Material for sequencing was PBMCs. The CDR3 has the sequence CASSLLAGVADTQYF. The DNA reads TGCGCCAGCAGCTTACTAGCGGGAGTCGCAGATACGCAGTATTTT.